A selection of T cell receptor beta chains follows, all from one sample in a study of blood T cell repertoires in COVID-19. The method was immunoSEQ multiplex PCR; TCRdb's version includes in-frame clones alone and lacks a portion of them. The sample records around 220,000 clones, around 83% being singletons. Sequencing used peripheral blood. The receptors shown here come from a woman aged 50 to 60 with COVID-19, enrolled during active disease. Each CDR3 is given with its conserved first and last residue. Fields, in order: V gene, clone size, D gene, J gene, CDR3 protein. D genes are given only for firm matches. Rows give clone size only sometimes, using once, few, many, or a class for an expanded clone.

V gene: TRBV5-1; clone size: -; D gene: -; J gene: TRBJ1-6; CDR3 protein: CASSSGGGAPLHF
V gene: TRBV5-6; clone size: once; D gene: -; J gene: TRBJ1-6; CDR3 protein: CASSLDSSSSYNSPLHF
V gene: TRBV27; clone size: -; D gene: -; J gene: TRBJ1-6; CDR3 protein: CASSSQRGESSPLHF
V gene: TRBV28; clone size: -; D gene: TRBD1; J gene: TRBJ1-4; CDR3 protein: CASSFGQGLREKLFF
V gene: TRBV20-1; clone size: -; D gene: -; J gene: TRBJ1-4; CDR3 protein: CSASDPQGWEKLFF
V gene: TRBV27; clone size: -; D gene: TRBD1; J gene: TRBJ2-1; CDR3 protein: CASSLNRGNEQFF
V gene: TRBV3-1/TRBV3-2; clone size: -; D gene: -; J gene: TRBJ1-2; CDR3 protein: CASSQDGAERSGYTF
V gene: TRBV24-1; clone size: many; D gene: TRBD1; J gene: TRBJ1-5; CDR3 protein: CATSTGGTSNQPQHF
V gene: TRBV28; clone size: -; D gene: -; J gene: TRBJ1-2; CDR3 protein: CASSLWTGNGYTF
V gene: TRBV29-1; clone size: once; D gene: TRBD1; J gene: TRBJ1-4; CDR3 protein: CSVEGDRQEKLFF
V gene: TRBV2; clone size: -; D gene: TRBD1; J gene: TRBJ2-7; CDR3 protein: CASTARQGYYEQYF
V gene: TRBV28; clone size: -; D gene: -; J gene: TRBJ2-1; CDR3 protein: CASSPTYNEQFF
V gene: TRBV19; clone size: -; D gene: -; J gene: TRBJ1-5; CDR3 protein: CASSINREPNQPQHF
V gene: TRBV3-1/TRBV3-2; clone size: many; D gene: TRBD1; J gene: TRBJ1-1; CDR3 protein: CASSRTGLSVRAFF
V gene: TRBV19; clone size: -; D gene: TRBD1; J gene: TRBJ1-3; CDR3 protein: CASSTSGTGMIFGNTIYF
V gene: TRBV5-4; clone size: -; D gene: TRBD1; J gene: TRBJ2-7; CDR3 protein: CASSLKGGQGTYEQYF
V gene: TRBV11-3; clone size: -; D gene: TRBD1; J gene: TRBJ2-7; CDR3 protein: CASSTDRALYEQYF
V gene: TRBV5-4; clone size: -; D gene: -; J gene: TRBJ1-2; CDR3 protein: CASSLDSGPSYGYTF
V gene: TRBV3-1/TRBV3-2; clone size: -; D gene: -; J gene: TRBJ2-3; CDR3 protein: CASSEVSGGGEDTQYF
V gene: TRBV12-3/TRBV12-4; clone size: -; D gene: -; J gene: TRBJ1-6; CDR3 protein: CASSETKDSPLHF
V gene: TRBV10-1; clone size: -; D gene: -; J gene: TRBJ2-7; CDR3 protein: CASSEHRSSYEQYF
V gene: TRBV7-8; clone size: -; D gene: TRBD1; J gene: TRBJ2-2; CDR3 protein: CASTERQGLWGTGELFF
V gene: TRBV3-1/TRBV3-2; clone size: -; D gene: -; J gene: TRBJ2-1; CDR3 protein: CASSQVTSGRREQFF
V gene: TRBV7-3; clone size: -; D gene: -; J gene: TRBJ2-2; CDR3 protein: CASSLPSITGELFF
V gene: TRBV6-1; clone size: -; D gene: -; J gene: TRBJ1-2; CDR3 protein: CASSEVGRFFPNYGYTF
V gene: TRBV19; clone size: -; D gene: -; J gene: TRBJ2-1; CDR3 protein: CASSIFQGSYNEQFF
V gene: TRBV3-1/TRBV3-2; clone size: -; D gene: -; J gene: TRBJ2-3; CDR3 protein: CASSLRDTTSTDTQYF